This TCR beta chain was recorded in a study of cytomegalovirus exposure and HLA in healthy donors. Study-level points and caveats: From TCR beta sequences, most subjects' HLA-A and HLA-B alleles were reportedly predicted accurately. CMV serostatus was the sole immune exposure data available.

13 Jbeta primers and 60 Vbeta primers were used for the PCR. Repertoires were generated with immunoSEQ multiplex PCR, while TCRdb's copy carries only in-frame clones and drops some. This table holds approximately 150,000 clones, 80% found once. The V gene's germline CDR1 is SGHVS and CDR2 FNYEAQ. J gave up 4 bases and V 5 bases, and 21 bases lay outside the gene matches. The CDR3 length is 20 residues. As regards this clone: As yet, its antigen is unknown.

The receptor was isolated from a man aged 40-50 years in good health and CMV-seronegative. The genes are TRBV7-6 and TRBJ2-5, with 11 bases lining up with TRBD2. Specimen: PBMCs. CDR3 DNA sequence: TGTGCCAGCAGCCCCTGGCATGGGGGCGATAGCGGGGGGGCGCGAGAGACCCAGTACTTC. It translates to CASSPWHGGDSGGARETQYF.